Listed here are 22 T cell receptor beta chains from one sample, sequenced in a study of spatial heterogeneity in lung cancer. TCRdb analysed the 5' RACE reads with MiXCR anew, one entry per CDR3 protein. The sample includes tens of thousands of distinct CDR3 sequences, roughly 14% seen only once; the top ten take more than 5.5%. Time point meaning: sample taken at primary tumor resection. No cell sorting; template was whole RNA from tumor, lung tissue or PBMC. This sample comprised PBMCs, obtained at surgery. These receptors all come from a male donor with early-stage non-small cell lung cancer.

This clonotype was counted only a few times. The chain couples TRBV5-1 to TRBJ2-3; D gene unclear. This CDR3 spans 14 amino acids. Between the trimmed V and J ends, which lost 0 bases and 2 bases, there was a span of 7 bases. Germline lookup yields CDR1 SGHRS and CDR2 YFSETQ. CDR3 loop: CASSLALDTDTQYF. For the CDR3, the DNA is TGCGCCAGCAGCTTGGCCCTAGACACAGATACGCAGTATTTT.

The table lists this clonotype with a few counts. The chain combines TRBV25-1 with TRBJ1-5; the D gene is possibly TRBD1 (5 bases). Trimming shortened V by 11 bases and J by 7 bases, and 18 bases separated the two germline ends. Germline-derived CDR1 and CDR2 are MGHDK and SYGVNS. The CDR3 is 13 residues long. The CDR3, as DNA: TGTGCCGGGTGGGACTTCCCCGAGCAGCCCCAGCATTTT. Translated: CAGWDFPEQPQHF.

This clonotype was observed a handful of times. The genes are TRBV23-1 and TRBJ2-3, with TRBD1 identical over 8 bases. TRBV23-1 is marked as an open reading frame, function uncertain. The CDR3 extends over 16 amino acids. The J segment lost 5 bases and the V segment lost 2 bases, leaving 9 bases of the junction unmatched. The DNA of the CDR3 is TGCGCCAGCAGTCAAGATCTGGACAGGGTGGGAGATACGCAGTATTTT. This translates into CASSQDLDRVGDTQYF.

The J gene is TRBJ2-2, the V gene TRBV19; D possibly matches TRBD1 or TRBD2 (6 bases each). Trimming removed 5 bases at V and 6 bases at J, with 10 bases between. Germline CDR1 is LNHDA and CDR2 is SQIVND (reference sequence). The CDR3 is 13 residues long. CDR3 in DNA: TGTGCCAGTAGTGTGGGGGGCGCCGGGGAGCTGTTTTTT. This sequence encodes CASSVGGAGELFF. Together with reference TRBV19 and TRBJ2-2, the CDR3 gives the full variable domain: DGGITQSPKYLFRKEGQNVTLSCEQNLNHDAMYWYRQDPGQGLRLIYYSQIVNDFQKGDIAEGYSVSREKKESFPLTVTSAQKNPTAFYLCASSVGGAGELFFGEGSRLTVL.

The J gene is TRBJ1-5, the V gene TRBV20-1; no clear D. This CDR3 contains 11 residues. Germline CDR1 is DFQATT and CDR2 is SNEGSKA (reference sequence). V was shortened by 1 base and J by 11 bases, with 9 bases between the two germline ends. The CDR3 loop is CSARGRVTQHF. The CDR3 DNA reads TGCAGTGCTAGAGGGCGCGTGACCCAGCATTTT.

The CDR3 sequence is CASSPARFSGNEQFF. The CDR3 DNA is TGCGCCAGCAGCCCAGCTCGTTTCTCGGGCAATGAGCAGTTCTTC. The V and J genes are TRBV4-3 and TRBJ2-1; D is undetermined. Trimming pared 4 bases from V and 6 bases from J, leaving 16 bases between. This CDR3 region has 15 residues. Per the germline V gene, CDR1 is LGHNA and CDR2 is YSLEER.

This clonotype was detected many times. The chain carries TRBV6-5 and TRBJ2-7; a weak D match, TRBD2 (5 bases). Trimming removed 0 bases from V and 6 bases from J, with 12 bases in between. Germline V lookup: CDR1 MNHEY, CDR2 SVGAGI. The CDR3 spans 14 residues. The CDR3 region has the DNA TGTGCCAGCAGTTACTCGTCCGGGATTGCCGAGCAGTACTTC. Translation gives CASSYSSGIAEQYF.

This clonotype showed up many times. The V and J genes are TRBV10-3 and TRBJ2-1, with no clear D. The length of the CDR3 is 12 residues. V was trimmed by 6 bases and J by 8 bases, leaving 11 bases between them. Germline assignment: CDR1 ENHRY and CDR2 SYGVKD. In DNA form, the CDR3 reads TGTGCCATCAGCCCCGGACGGGATGAGCAGTTCTTC. Translated: CAISPGRDEQFF.

This clonotype appeared a few times. The chain couples TRBV7-8 to TRBJ1-5; 9 positions agree with TRBD1. The CDR3 totals 14 residues. Germline V lookup: CDR1 SGHVS, CDR2 FQNEAQ. V lost 8 bases and J lost 4; bases outside the gene matches: 6. The CDR3 protein is CASGGTGSNQPQHF. CDR3 nucleotide sequence: TGTGCCAGCGGGGGGACAGGGAGTAATCAGCCCCAGCATTTT.

The genes are TRBV12-3 or TRBV12-4 and TRBJ1-4; 8 positions agree with TRBD1. This CDR3 region has 13 residues. The junction had 6 bases not matched to a gene; V was cut back by 8 bases and J by 7 bases. This chain's CDR3 is CASRITGGEKLFF. As DNA, the CDR3 is TGTGCCAGCCGAATAACAGGGGGTGAAAAACTGTTTTTT.

The chain couples TRBV19 to TRBJ1-2, with D perhaps matching TRBD1 (6 bases). CDR1 is LNHDA, CDR2 SQIVND, per germline (reference sequence). The ends were cut back, 6 bases at V and 4 bases at J, with 15 bases in the middle. The CDR3 has 14 residues. Here the CDR3 reads CASRRQEIPYGYTF. As DNA, the CDR3 is TGTGCCAGTAGGAGACAGGAGATACCCTATGGCTACACCTTC.

This clonotype was counted at least ten times. The chain joins TRBV9 to TRBJ2-1; D is undetermined. CDR1 SGDLS and CDR2 YYNGEE come from the germline V gene. The CDR3 runs 15 residues. Trimming removed 0 bases from V and 0 bases from J, with 7 bases in between. The CDR3 sequence: CASSVGVSSYNEQFF. The CDR3 region has the DNA TGTGCCAGCAGCGTAGGGGTAAGCTCCTACAATGAGCAGTTCTTC.

This clonotype was found many times. V is TRBV3-1 and J is TRBJ2-3; 7 nucleotides align to TRBD2. The CDR3 runs to 15 residues. Germline assignment: CDR1 LGHDT and CDR2 YNNKEL (reference sequence). Trimming cost V 2 bases and J 1 base; bases outside gene matches: 3. The CDR3 bases are TGTGCCAGCAGCCAAAAGGCGGGGGGCACAGATACGCAGTATTTT. It specifies CASSQKAGGTDTQYF.

The rearrangement links TRBV5-5 to TRBJ2-5; no firm D call. Trimming took 3 bases from V and 0 from J, leaving 3 bases between them. The CDR3 spans 12 residues. The V gene's germline CDR1 is SGHKS and CDR2 YYEKEE (reference sequence). The CDR3 loop reads CASSSYQETQYF. As DNA, the CDR3 is TGTGCCAGCAGCTCGTACCAAGAGACCCAGTACTTC.

In its sample, this clonotype was seen a few times. This sequence joins TRBV28 and TRBJ2-3; 7 positions agree with TRBD2. The V and J ends lost 3 bases and 1 base, in that order; junction bases with no gene match: 7. The CDR3 extends over 16 amino acids. Germline values: CDR1 MDHEN, CDR2 SYDVKM. DNA of the CDR3: TGTGCCAGCAGTTTGGGGCGGGAGAGGGGCACAGATACGCAGTATTTT. Amino acid sequence: CASSLGRERGTDTQYF.

This clonotype was counted between two and nine times. The rearrangement joins TRBV20-1 to TRBJ2-3; the D is unclear. The germline V and J ends were trimmed by 6 bases and 0 bases, with 7 bases remaining between them. The CDR3 contains 12 residues. The germline CDR1 and CDR2 sequences are DFQATT and SNEGSKA (reference sequence). This chain's CDR3 is CSARPSTDTQYF. The CDR3 nucleotides are TGCAGTGCCCGGCCTAGCACAGATACGCAGTATTTT.

This clonotype was counted only a few times. This chain connects TRBV27 to TRBJ2-7, with 12 bases identical to TRBD2. The germline V gene has CDR1 MNHEY and CDR2 SMNVEV (reference sequence). After removal of 3 bases from V and 0 bases from J, the junction contained 3 bases not matched to a gene. This CDR3 has 16 amino acids. CDR3 region: CASSFWTSGASYEQYF. CDR3 coding DNA: TGTGCCAGCAGTTTCTGGACTAGCGGGGCCTCCTACGAGCAGTACTTC.

The rearrangement uses TRBV20-1 and TRBJ1-1; 8 nucleotides agree with TRBD1. The ends lost 6 bases at V and 0 bases at J; junction bases unmatched: 12. This CDR3 is 16 amino acids long. Looked up from germline, CDR1 is DFQATT and CDR2 is SNEGSKA (reference sequence). The DNA of the CDR3 is TGCAGTGCGTTCTCAGGGGGCCGTAGGCTGAACACTGAAGCTTTCTTT. Protein sequence: CSAFSGGRRLNTEAFF.

A few counts support this clonotype. The chain has TRBV29-1 and TRBJ2-2; TRBD1 matches at 8 bases. Unmatched junction bases numbered 7, after V lost 4 bases and J lost 6 bases. The CDR3 runs 14 residues. Germline-derived CDR1 and CDR2 are SQVTM and ANQGSEA. Written as DNA, the CDR3 is TGCAGCGTTGCTGAGACAGGGGTGGCCGGGGAGCTGTTTTTT. Encoded protein: CSVAETGVAGELFF.

This clonotype appeared a few times. The genes are TRBV27 and TRBJ1-5; D gene unclear. CDR3 size: 14 residues. Between the trimmed V and J ends, which lost 3 bases and 0 bases, there was a span of 6 bases. CDR1 and CDR2 (germline): MNHEY, SMNVEV (reference sequence). For the CDR3, the DNA is TGTGCCAGCAGTTTCGACATTAGCAATCAGCCCCAGCATTTT. Translation gives CASSFDISNQPQHF.

This clonotype occurred many times. The V and J genes are TRBV7-2 and TRBJ2-3, with 10 positions matching TRBD2. This CDR3 has 18 amino acids. After removal of 1 base from V and 4 bases from J, the junction contained 11 bases not matched to a gene. Germline V gives CDR1 SGHTA, CDR2 FQGNSA. The DNA of the CDR3 is TGTGCCAGCAGCTTAGGGCTAGCGGGAGTTTTAAGTCCAGATACGCAGTATTTT. Translated: CASSLGLAGVLSPDTQYF.

The V gene is TRBV12-3 or TRBV12-4, the J gene TRBJ2-7; D is undetermined. CDR3 size: 11 residues. The germline V and J ends were trimmed by 3 bases and 5 bases, with 5 bases remaining between them. The CDR3 nucleotides read TGTGCCAGCAGTTTCAGAAACGAGCAGTACTTC. Translation gives CASSFRNEQYF.